This T cell receptor (beta chain) was recorded in a study of shared clonotypes between healthy human individuals. Across the study: Each donor had three CD4 naive, three CD4 memory, two CD8 naive and one CD8 memory plate. Study-wide results and limits: Investigators collected only blood, and repertoires in tissues likely differ. Sharing across four donors was highest in naive CD4 (roughly 5%) and lowest in memory CD8 (around 0.4%).

The ends were cut back, 3 bases at V and 11 bases at J, with 19 bases in the middle. Germline V gene lookup returns CDR1 MRHNA and CDR2 SNTAGT. The CDR3 is made up of 14 amino acids. Under the authors' procedure: Owing to the provision of junction-only sequences devoid of quality scores by immunoSEQ, filtering differed. Libraries were prepared by immunoSEQ multiplex PCR; TCRdb keeps only in-frame clonotypes and omits some of them. The V and J calls and clone size come from that table; D and trimming were worked out from the DNA. Of under 2,500,000 clones listed, around 95% are singletons. As to this clone: Its antigen is as yet unknown.

The sample comprised naive CD4+ T cells sorted from blood. Specified subset: CD45RA+ positively selected. The rearrangement uses TRBV6-4 and TRBJ1-1; unclear D gene. This receptor was obtained from a man aged 18 to 29 in good health. The CDR3 sequence: CASSEGGSLSKAFF. CDR3 in DNA: TGTGCCAGCAGTGAAGGTGGGAGCCTGTCCAAGGCTTTCTTT.